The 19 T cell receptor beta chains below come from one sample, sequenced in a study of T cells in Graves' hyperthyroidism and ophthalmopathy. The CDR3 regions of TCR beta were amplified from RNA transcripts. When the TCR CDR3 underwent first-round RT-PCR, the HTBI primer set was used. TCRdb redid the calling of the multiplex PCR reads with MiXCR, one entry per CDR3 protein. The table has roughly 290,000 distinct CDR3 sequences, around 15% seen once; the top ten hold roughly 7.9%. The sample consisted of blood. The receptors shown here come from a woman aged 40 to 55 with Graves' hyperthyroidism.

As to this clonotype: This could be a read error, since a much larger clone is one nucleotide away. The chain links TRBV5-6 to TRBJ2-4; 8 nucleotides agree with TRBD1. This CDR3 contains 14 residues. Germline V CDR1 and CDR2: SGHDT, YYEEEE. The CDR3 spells CASSRTGTQNVQYF. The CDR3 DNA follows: TGTGCCAGCAGCCGGACAGGGACCCAAAACGTTCAGTACTTC.

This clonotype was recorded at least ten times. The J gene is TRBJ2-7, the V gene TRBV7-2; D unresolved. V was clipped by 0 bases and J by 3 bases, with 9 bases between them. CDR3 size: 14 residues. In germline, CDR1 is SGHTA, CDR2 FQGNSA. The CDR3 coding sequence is TGTGCCAGCAGCTTAGCGCACTCCTTCTACGAGCAGTACTTC. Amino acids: CASSLAHSFYEQYF.

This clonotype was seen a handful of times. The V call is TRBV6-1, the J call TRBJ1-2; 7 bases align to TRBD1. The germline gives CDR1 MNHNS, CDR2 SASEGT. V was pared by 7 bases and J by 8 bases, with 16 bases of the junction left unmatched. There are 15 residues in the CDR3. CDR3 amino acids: CASNLGDRGHRGYTF. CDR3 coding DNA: TGTGCCAGCAACCTAGGGGATAGGGGGCATAGGGGCTACACCTTC.

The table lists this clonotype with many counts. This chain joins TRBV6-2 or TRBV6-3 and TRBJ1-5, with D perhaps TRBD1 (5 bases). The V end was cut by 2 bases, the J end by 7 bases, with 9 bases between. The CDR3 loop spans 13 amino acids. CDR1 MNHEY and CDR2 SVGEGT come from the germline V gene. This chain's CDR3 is CASSYPGVQPQHF. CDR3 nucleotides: TGTGCCAGCAGTTACCCGGGGGTACAGCCCCAGCATTTT.

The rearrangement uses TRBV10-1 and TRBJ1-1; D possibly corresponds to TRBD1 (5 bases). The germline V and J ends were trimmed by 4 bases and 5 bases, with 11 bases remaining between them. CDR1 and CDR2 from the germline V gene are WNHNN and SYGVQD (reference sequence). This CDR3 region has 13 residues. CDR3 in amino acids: CASSGQLGTEAFF. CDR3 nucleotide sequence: TGCGCCAGCAGTGGACAGTTGGGGACTGAAGCTTTCTTT.

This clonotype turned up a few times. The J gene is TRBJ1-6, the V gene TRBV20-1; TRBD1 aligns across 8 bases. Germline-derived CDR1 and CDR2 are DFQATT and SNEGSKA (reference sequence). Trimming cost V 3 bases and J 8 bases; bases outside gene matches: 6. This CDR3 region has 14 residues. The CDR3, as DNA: TGCAGTGCTAGTTCGGACAGGGCTGATTCACCCCTCCACTTT. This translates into CSASSDRADSPLHF.

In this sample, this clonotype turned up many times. The CDR3 loop reads CATQEGRGNQPQHF. The DNA of the CDR3 is TGTGCCACCCAAGAGGGGAGAGGTAATCAGCCCCAGCATTTT. The rearrangement links TRBV19 to TRBJ1-5; the D gene is possibly TRBD1 (5 bases). Germline V gives CDR1 LNHDA, CDR2 SQIVND (reference sequence). V was clipped by 10 bases and J by 4 bases, with 17 bases between them. This CDR3 has 14 amino acids.

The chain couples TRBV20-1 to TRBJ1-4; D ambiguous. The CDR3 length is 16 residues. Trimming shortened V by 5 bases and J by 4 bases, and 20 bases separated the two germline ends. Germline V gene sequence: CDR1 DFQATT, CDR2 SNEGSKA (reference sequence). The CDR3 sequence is CSALTHPGRNNEKLFF. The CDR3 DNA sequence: TGCAGTGCTTTAACACACCCGGGGAGAAATAATGAAAAACTGTTTTTT.

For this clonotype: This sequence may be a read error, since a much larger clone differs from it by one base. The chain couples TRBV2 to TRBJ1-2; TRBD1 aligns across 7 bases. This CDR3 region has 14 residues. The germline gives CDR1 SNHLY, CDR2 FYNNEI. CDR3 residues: CACSTRDSFYGYTF. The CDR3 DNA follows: TGTGCCTGCAGTACCCGGGACAGTTTTTATGGCTACACCTTC. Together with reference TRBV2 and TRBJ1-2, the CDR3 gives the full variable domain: EPEVTQTPSHQVTQMGQEVILRCVPISNHLYFYWYRQILGQKVEFLVSFYNNEISEKSEIFDDQFSVERPDGSNFTLKIRSTKLEDSAMYFCACSTRDSFYGYTFGSGTRLTVV.

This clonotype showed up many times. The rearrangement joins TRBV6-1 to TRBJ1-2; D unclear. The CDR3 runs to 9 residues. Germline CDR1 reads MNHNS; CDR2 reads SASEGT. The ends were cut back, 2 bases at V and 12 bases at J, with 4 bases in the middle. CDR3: CASSESHTF. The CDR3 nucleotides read TGTGCCAGCAGTGAATCCCACACCTTC.

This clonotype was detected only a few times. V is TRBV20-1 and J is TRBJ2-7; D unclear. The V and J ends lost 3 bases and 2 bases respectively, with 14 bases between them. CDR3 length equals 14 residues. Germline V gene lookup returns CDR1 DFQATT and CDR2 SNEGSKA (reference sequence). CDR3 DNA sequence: TGCAGTGCTAGCGGCCAGAAATCAACCTACGAGCAGTACTTC. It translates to CSASGQKSTYEQYF.

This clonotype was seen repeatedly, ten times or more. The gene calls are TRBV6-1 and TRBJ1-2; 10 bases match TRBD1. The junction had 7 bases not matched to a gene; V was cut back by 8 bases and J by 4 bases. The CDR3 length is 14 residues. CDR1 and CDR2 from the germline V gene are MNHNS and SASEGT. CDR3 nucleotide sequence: TGTGCCAGCTTCCAGGACAGGGGGTCCTATGGCTACACCTTC. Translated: CASFQDRGSYGYTF.

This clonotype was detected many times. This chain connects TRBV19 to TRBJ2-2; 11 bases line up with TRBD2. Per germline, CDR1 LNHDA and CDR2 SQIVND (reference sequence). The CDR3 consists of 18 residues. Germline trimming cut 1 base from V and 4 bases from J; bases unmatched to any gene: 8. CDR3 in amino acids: CASSIVLLSGRGTGELFF. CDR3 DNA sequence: TGTGCCAGTAGTATAGTCCTCCTTAGCGGGAGGGGCACCGGGGAGCTGTTTTTT.

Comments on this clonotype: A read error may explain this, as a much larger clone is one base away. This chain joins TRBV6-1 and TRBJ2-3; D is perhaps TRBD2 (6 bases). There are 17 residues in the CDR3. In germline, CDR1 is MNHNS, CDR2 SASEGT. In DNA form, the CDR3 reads TGTGCCAGCAGTAGGGGTCCTAGGCCAACTAGCACAGAGACGCAGTATTTT. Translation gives CASSRGPRPTSTETQYF.

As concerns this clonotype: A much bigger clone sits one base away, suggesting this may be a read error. The CDR3 DNA reads as TGTGCCAGCAGCTTTTGGACTGCTCAAGAGACCCAGTACTTC. The encoded protein is CASSFWTAQETQYF. The rearrangement joins TRBV7-9 to TRBJ2-5; maybe TRBD2 (5 bases). The CDR3 has 14 amino acids. Germline CDR1 SEHNR, CDR2 FQNEAQ (reference sequence). Trimming shortened V by 3 bases and J by 2 bases, and 10 bases separated the two germline ends.

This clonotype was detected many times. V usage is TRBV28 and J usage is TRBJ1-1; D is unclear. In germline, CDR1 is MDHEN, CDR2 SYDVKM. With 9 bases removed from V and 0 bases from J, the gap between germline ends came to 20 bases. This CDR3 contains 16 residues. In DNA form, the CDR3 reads TGTGCCAGTCGTCCCCGACTTAGTTACATGAACACTGAAGCTTTCTTT. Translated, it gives CASRPRLSYMNTEAFF.

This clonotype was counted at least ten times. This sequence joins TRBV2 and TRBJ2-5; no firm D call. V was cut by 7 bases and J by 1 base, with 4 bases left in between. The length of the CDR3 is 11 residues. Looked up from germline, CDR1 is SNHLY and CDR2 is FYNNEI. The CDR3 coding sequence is TGTGCCAGCAATTCCCAAGAGACCCAGTACTTC. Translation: CASNSQETQYF.

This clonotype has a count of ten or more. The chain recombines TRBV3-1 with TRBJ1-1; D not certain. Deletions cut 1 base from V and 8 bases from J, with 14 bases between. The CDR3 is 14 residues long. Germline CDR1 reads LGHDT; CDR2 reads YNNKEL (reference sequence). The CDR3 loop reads CASSQAAALSEAFF. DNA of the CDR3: TGTGCCAGCAGCCAAGCGGCGGCGCTGTCAGAAGCTTTCTTT.

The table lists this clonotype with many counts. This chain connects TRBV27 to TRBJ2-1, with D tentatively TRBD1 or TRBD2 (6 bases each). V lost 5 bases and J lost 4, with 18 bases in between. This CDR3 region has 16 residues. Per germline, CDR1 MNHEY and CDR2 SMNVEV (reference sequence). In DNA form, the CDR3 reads TGTGCCAGCAGTCCGCCGTTCGGAGGGGGGTACAATGAGCAGTTCTTC. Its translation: CASSPPFGGGYNEQFF.